This T cell receptor (beta chain) was obtained from a study of cytomegalovirus exposure and HLA in healthy donors. Study-level findings and limits: A later analysis associated about 18,000 TCR beta sequences with HLA alleles at a 0.05 false discovery rate.

The length of the CDR3 is 13 residues. Germline V CDR1 and CDR2: SGHVS, FNYEAQ. V lost 5 bases to trimming and J lost 2 bases; unmatched junction nucleotides: 2. On this clone: The target antigen is unknown.

It was with 60 Vbeta and 13 Jbeta primers that the PCR ran. The protocol was immunoSEQ multiplex PCR, while the TCRdb copy is restricted to in-frame clones and leaves out a portion. The sample holds about 160,000 clones, approximately 80% seen once. This chain connects TRBV7-6 to TRBJ1-2; the match to TRBD1 covers 7 bases. The TCR sequence derives from a man aged 30-40 years in good health and CMV-seronegative. The sequencing sample was made of PBMCs. The CDR3 loop reads CASSQTGNYGYTF. In DNA form, the CDR3 reads TGTGCCAGCAGCCAGACAGGGAACTATGGCTACACCTTC.